This T cell receptor (beta chain) stems from a study of shared clonotypes between healthy human individuals. Assay used: immunoSEQ multiplex PCR; TCRdb lists only in-frame clones, some missing. Of around 2.5 million clones in the sample, over 85% were seen once. Sequencing was performed on naive CD4+ T cells from PBMCs. Subset: CD45RA+ positively selected. The TCR sequence derives from a man between 18 and 29 years old in good health. Some clones in this sample may be carry-over from other donors' samples.

CDR3 nucleotide sequence: TGTGCCAGCAGACCGGGACAGGGGACCTACGAGCAGTACTTC. It yields the protein CASRPGQGTYEQYF. The rearrangement links TRBV2 to TRBJ2-7; 10 bases match TRBD1. CDR1 is SNHLY and CDR2 is FYNNEI in the germline V gene. CDR3 length equals 14 residues. J gave up 2 bases and V 6 bases, and 4 bases lay outside the gene matches.